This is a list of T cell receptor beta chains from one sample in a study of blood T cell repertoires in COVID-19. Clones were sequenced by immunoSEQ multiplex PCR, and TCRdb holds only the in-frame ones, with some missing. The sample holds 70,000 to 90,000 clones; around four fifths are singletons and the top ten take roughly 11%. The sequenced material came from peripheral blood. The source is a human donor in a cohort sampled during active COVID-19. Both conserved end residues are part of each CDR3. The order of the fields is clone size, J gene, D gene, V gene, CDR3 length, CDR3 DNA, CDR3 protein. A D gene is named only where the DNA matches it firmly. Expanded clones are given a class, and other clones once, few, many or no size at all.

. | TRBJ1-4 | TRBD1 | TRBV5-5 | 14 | TGTGCCAGCAGTCTGACAGGGAGCAATGAAAAACTGTTTTTT | CASSLTGSNEKLFF
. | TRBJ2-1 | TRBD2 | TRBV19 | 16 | TGTGCCAGTAGTAACACCGGGACTAGCGGATACAATGAGCAGTTCTTC | CASSNTGTSGYNEQFF
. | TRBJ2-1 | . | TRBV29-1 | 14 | TGCAGCGGCGACAGGAGAACCTCCTACAATGAGCAGTTCTTC | CSGDRRTSYNEQFF
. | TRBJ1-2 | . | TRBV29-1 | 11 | TGCAGCGTATACAGGGACTATGGCTACACCTTC | CSVYRDYGYTF
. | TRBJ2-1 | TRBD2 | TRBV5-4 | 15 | TGTGCCAGCAGCTCTAGCGGGAGCTCCTACAATGAGCAGTTCTTC | CASSSSGSSYNEQFF
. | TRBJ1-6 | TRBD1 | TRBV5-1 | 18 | TGCGCCAGCAGCCGCCAAGAAGCTCAGGGGGGTTTCTATTCACCCCTCCACTTT | CASSRQEAQGGFYSPLHF
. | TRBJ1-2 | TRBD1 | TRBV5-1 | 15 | TGCGCCAGCAGCTGGGGGACAGGGATCGACTATGGCTACACCTTC | CASSWGTGIDYGYTF
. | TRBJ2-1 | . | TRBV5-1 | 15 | TGCGCCAGCAGCCCCGTCCAGGGGTCCTACAATGAGCAGTTCTTC | CASSPVQGSYNEQFF
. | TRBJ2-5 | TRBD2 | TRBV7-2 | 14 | TGTGCCAGCAGCTTCGGGGGGGCCCAGGAGACCCAGTACTTC | CASSFGGAQETQYF
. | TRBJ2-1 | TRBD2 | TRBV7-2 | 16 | TGTGCCAGCAGCTTAACTCCGGGACTAGCGGGGAGCGGGCAGTTCTTC | CASSLTPGLAGSGQFF
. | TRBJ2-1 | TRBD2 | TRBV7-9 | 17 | TGTGCCAGCAGCCGAAGACCAGCGGGGAGCTCCTACAATGAGCAGTTCTTC | CASSRRPAGSSYNEQFF
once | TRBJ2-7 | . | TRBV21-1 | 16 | TGTGCCAGCAGCAAATCTCTTACTAGCGGGAACTACGAGCAGTACTTC | CASSKSLTSGNYEQYF
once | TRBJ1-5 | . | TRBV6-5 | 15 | TGTGCCAGCAGTTACGATCGATACAGGGAGTCACCCCAGCATTTT | CASSYDRYRESPQHF
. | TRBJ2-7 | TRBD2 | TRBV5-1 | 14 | TGCGCCAGCAGCTCGCTAGCGGGGGTTTGGGAGCAGTACTTC | CASSSLAGVWEQYF
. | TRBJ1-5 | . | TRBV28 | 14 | TGTGCCAGCAGTTTGGGGCAGGGAAATCAGCCCCAGCATTTT | CASSLGQGNQPQHF
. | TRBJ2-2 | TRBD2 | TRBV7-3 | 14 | TGTGCCAGCAGACGACGGGGGGTTACCGGGGAGCTGTTTTTT | CASRRRGVTGELFF
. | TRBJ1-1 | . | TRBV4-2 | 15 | TGTGCCAGCAGCCAAGTTAATGAGGTGGACACTGAAGCTTTCTTT | CASSQVNEVDTEAFF
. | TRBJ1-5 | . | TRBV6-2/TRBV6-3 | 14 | TGTGCCAGCAGTCTTCGACAGAGCAATCAGCCCCAGCATTTT | CASSLRQSNQPQHF
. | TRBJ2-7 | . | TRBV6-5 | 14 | TGTGCCAGCAGTCGCTTAAGGGACACCTACGAGCAGTACTTC | CASSRLRDTYEQYF
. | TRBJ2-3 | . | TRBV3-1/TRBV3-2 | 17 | TGTGCCAGCAGCCAACCAACCCGGCGGATTAGCACAGATACGCAGTATTTT | CASSQPTRRISTDTQYF
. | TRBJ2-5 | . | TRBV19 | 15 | TGTGCCAGTAGTCAAGATCCGGGACTTCAAGAGACCCAGTACTTC | CASSQDPGLQETQYF
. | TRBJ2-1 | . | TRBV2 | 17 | TGTGCCAGCAGTGAAAATATGCAGGCGAATTTTTACAATGAGCAGTTCTTC | CASSENMQANFYNEQFF
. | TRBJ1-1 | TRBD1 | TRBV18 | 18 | TGTGCCAGCTCACCGGTCGCGCTATTGGGACAGGGGGACACTGAAGCTTTCTTT | CASSPVALLGQGDTEAFF
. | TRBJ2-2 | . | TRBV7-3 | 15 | TGTGCCAGCAGCAAATCCCCGGGAAACACCGGGGAGCTGTTTTTT | CASSKSPGNTGELFF
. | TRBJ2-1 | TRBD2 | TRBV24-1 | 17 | TGTGCCACCAGTGATTCTCGGACTAGCGGGGGGACCAATGAGCAGTTCTTC | CATSDSRTSGGTNEQFF
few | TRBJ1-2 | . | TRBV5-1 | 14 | TGCGCCAGCAGCTTGGAGGGCCGGGAAGATGGCTACACCTTC | CASSLEGREDGYTF
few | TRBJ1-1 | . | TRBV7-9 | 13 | TGTGCCAGCAGCTTCACGGGGTACACTGAAGCTTTCTTT | CASSFTGYTEAFF
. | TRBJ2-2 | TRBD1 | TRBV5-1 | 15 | TGCGCCAGCAGCTTGGGAGGGACAGTCATCGGGGAGCTGTTTTTT | CASSLGGTVIGELFF
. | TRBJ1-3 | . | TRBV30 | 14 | TGTGCCTGGAGCTACAGAGACTCTGGAAACACCATATATTTT | CAWSYRDSGNTIYF